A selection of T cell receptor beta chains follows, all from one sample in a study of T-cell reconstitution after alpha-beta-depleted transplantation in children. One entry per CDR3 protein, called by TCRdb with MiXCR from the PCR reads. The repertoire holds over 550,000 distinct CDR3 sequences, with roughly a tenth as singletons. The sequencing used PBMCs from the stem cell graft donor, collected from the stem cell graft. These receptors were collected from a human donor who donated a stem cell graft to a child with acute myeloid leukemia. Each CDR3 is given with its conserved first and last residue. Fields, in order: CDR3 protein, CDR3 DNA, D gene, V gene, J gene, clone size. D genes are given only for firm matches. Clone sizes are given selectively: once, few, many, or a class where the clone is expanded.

CDR3 protein: CASSLGLADSYNEQFF
CDR3 DNA: TGTGCCAGCAGTTTAGGACTAGCGGACTCCTACAATGAGCAGTTCTTC
D gene: TRBD2
V gene: TRBV27
J gene: TRBJ2-1
clone size: many

CDR3 protein: CSARAGTANEKLFF
CDR3 DNA: TGCAGTGCTAGAGCTGGGACAGCTAATGAAAAACTGTTTTTT
D gene: TRBD1
V gene: TRBV20-1
J gene: TRBJ1-4
clone size: many

CDR3 protein: CASSFLPESNQPQHF
CDR3 DNA: TGCGCCAGCAGCTTCCTCCCGGAAAGCAATCAGCCCCAGCATTTT
D gene: -
V gene: TRBV5-1
J gene: TRBJ1-5
clone size: many

CDR3 protein: CSARSGGDTQYF
CDR3 DNA: TGCAGTGCTAGAAGTGGTGGAGATACGCAGTATTTT
D gene: -
V gene: TRBV20-1
J gene: TRBJ2-3
clone size: few

CDR3 protein: CASSLAGGGRSTDTQYF
CDR3 DNA: TGTGCCAGCAGCCTAGCGGGAGGTGGACGTAGCACAGATACGCAGTATTTT
D gene: TRBD2
V gene: TRBV6-1
J gene: TRBJ2-3
clone size: -

CDR3 protein: CASRPGTGASTDTQYF
CDR3 DNA: TGTGCCAGCAGACCCGGGACAGGGGCTTCCACAGATACGCAGTATTTT
D gene: TRBD1
V gene: TRBV12-3/TRBV12-4
J gene: TRBJ2-3
clone size: few

CDR3 protein: CASSRQGPYEQYF
CDR3 DNA: TGTGCCAGCTCCCGTCAGGGGCCCTACGAGCAGTACTTC
D gene: -
V gene: TRBV3-1
J gene: TRBJ2-7
clone size: few

CDR3 protein: CASRDPSLYEQYF
CDR3 DNA: TGTGCCAGCCGGGACCCTTCCCTCTACGAGCAGTACTTC
D gene: -
V gene: TRBV6-2/TRBV6-3
J gene: TRBJ2-7
clone size: -

CDR3 protein: CAGGLHLYEQYF
CDR3 DNA: TGTGCCGGTGGACTTCATCTCTACGAGCAGTACTTC
D gene: -
V gene: TRBV6-2/TRBV6-3
J gene: TRBJ2-7
clone size: many

CDR3 protein: CASSLGESGSTDTQYF
CDR3 DNA: TGTGCCAGCAGCTTGGGGGAGAGCGGGAGCACAGATACGCAGTATTTT
D gene: -
V gene: TRBV5-5
J gene: TRBJ2-3
clone size: few

CDR3 protein: CASRRGLAGGRGWETQYF
CDR3 DNA: TGTGCCAGCAGGCGCGGACTAGCGGGAGGGCGGGGATGGGAGACCCAGTACTTC
D gene: TRBD2
V gene: TRBV6-1
J gene: TRBJ2-5
clone size: -

CDR3 protein: CASSSGGSGELFF
CDR3 DNA: TGTGCCAGCAGTTCGGGGGGGAGCGGGGAGCTGTTTTTT
D gene: TRBD2
V gene: TRBV12-3/TRBV12-4
J gene: TRBJ2-2
clone size: -

CDR3 protein: CASSQSAGGRYEQYF
CDR3 DNA: TGTGCCAGCAGCCAATCAGCGGGAGGACGCTACGAGCAGTACTTC
D gene: TRBD2
V gene: TRBV3-1
J gene: TRBJ2-7
clone size: -

CDR3 protein: CASSNGTSDNEQFF
CDR3 DNA: TGTGCCAGCAGCAACGGGACTTCGGACAATGAGCAGTTCTTC
D gene: -
V gene: TRBV21-1
J gene: TRBJ2-1
clone size: -

CDR3 protein: CASSPARTSGIPKYF
CDR3 DNA: TGTGCCAGCAGCCCGGCTCGGACTAGCGGGATCCCGAAGTACTTC
D gene: TRBD2
V gene: TRBV7-8
J gene: TRBJ2-7
clone size: few

CDR3 protein: CASILFSNQPQHF
CDR3 DNA: TGTGCCAGCATTTTATTCAGCAATCAGCCCCAGCATTTT
D gene: -
V gene: TRBV6-6
J gene: TRBJ1-5
clone size: many

CDR3 protein: CASSFMTSGNTGELFF
CDR3 DNA: TGTGCCAGCAGCTTCATGACTAGCGGGAACACCGGGGAGCTGTTTTTT
D gene: TRBD2
V gene: TRBV7-8
J gene: TRBJ2-2
clone size: many

CDR3 protein: CSVEDRGVHEQYF
CDR3 DNA: TGCAGCGTTGAGGACAGGGGCGTCCACGAGCAGTACTTC
D gene: TRBD1
V gene: TRBV29-1
J gene: TRBJ2-7
clone size: few

CDR3 protein: CASSLVGLVAYF
CDR3 DNA: TGTGCCAGCAGCTTAGTGGGACTAGTGGCCTACTTC
D gene: TRBD2
V gene: TRBV7-2
J gene: TRBJ2-5
clone size: few

CDR3 protein: CSAVTYRSSYEQYF
CDR3 DNA: TGCAGTGCTGTTACGTATAGGAGCTCCTACGAGCAGTACTTC
D gene: -
V gene: TRBV20-1
J gene: TRBJ2-7
clone size: -

CDR3 protein: CASSQRLAIRTDTQYF
CDR3 DNA: TGTGCCAGCAGCCAGAGACTAGCGATTCGCACAGATACGCAGTATTTT
D gene: TRBD2
V gene: TRBV11-2
J gene: TRBJ2-3
clone size: few

CDR3 protein: CASSLEVGVHYEQYF
CDR3 DNA: TGTGCCAGCAGCTTAGAGGTAGGGGTCCACTACGAGCAGTACTTC
D gene: -
V gene: TRBV7-6
J gene: TRBJ2-7
clone size: -

CDR3 protein: CSAYRDRGGGELFF
CDR3 DNA: TGCAGTGCTTACCGGGACAGGGGCGGCGGGGAGCTGTTTTTT
D gene: TRBD1
V gene: TRBV20-1
J gene: TRBJ2-2
clone size: -

CDR3 protein: CASSRVANEQFF
CDR3 DNA: TGTGCCAGCAGCCGGGTCGCTAATGAGCAGTTCTTC
D gene: -
V gene: TRBV3-1
J gene: TRBJ2-1
clone size: many

CDR3 protein: CASSTVSGTGGNEQFF
CDR3 DNA: TGCGCCAGCAGCACGGTCTCCGGGACAGGGGGCAATGAGCAGTTCTTC
D gene: TRBD1
V gene: TRBV5-1
J gene: TRBJ2-1
clone size: -

CDR3 protein: CASSERTGVYSNQPQHF
CDR3 DNA: TGTGCCAGCAGTGAACGAACAGGGGTATATAGCAATCAGCCCCAGCATTTT
D gene: TRBD1
V gene: TRBV2
J gene: TRBJ1-5
clone size: -

CDR3 protein: CASSFPTASNYGYTF
CDR3 DNA: TGTGCCAGCAGTTTCCCTACAGCATCTAACTATGGCTACACCTTC
D gene: -
V gene: TRBV28
J gene: TRBJ1-2
clone size: -

CDR3 protein: CAWSKDWSVRSYEQYF
CDR3 DNA: TGTGCCTGGAGTAAGGATTGGTCAGTCCGTTCCTACGAGCAGTACTTC
D gene: -
V gene: TRBV30
J gene: TRBJ2-7
clone size: -

CDR3 protein: CAGSQGGYNEQFF
CDR3 DNA: TGTGCCGGCAGCCAAGGGGGTTACAATGAGCAGTTCTTC
D gene: -
V gene: TRBV3-1
J gene: TRBJ2-1
clone size: -

CDR3 protein: CASSSDSGVQETQYF
CDR3 DNA: TGTGCCAGCAGTTCAGACAGCGGGGTCCAAGAGACCCAGTACTTC
D gene: TRBD2
V gene: TRBV7-9
J gene: TRBJ2-5
clone size: few

CDR3 protein: CASSFSLRGSTPLHF
CDR3 DNA: TGTGCCAGCAGCTTTAGCCTTAGGGGATCGACACCCCTCCACTTT
D gene: -
V gene: TRBV7-2
J gene: TRBJ1-6
clone size: -

CDR3 protein: CASRQQGGYNSPLHF
CDR3 DNA: TGTGCCAGCAGACAACAGGGGGGTTACAATTCACCCCTCCACTTT
D gene: TRBD1
V gene: TRBV4-2
J gene: TRBJ1-6
clone size: few

CDR3 protein: CASSYSVTSGPRNEQFF
CDR3 DNA: TGTGCCAGCAGTTACTCCGTTACTAGCGGGCCAAGAAATGAGCAGTTCTTC
D gene: TRBD2
V gene: TRBV6-5
J gene: TRBJ2-1
clone size: many

CDR3 protein: CASSFGIGSGTYEQYF
CDR3 DNA: TGTGCCAGCAGCTTCGGGATAGGTAGCGGGACCTACGAGCAGTACTTC
D gene: TRBD2
V gene: TRBV7-2
J gene: TRBJ2-7
clone size: -

CDR3 protein: CASSPKSRSGEETQYF
CDR3 DNA: TGTGCCAGCAGCCCAAAGAGTAGGAGCGGGGAAGAGACCCAGTACTTC
D gene: TRBD2
V gene: TRBV4-2
J gene: TRBJ2-5
clone size: many

CDR3 protein: CASSTHASGMTDTQYF
CDR3 DNA: TGCGCCAGCAGCACCCACGCTAGCGGGATGACAGATACGCAGTATTTT
D gene: TRBD2
V gene: TRBV5-1
J gene: TRBJ2-3
clone size: -

CDR3 protein: CASSQGGTGSYEQYF
CDR3 DNA: TGTGCCAGCAGCCAAGGCGGGACTGGATCCTACGAGCAGTACTTC
D gene: -
V gene: TRBV7-2
J gene: TRBJ2-7
clone size: few

CDR3 protein: CASSFGGGPNEQFF
CDR3 DNA: TGTGCCAGCAGCTTTGGAGGGGGGCCCAATGAGCAGTTCTTC
D gene: -
V gene: TRBV7-3
J gene: TRBJ2-1
clone size: few

CDR3 protein: CASSGANTEAFF
CDR3 DNA: TGTGCCAGCAGTGGGGCAAACACTGAAGCTTTCTTT
D gene: -
V gene: TRBV25-1
J gene: TRBJ1-1
clone size: many

CDR3 protein: CASSQLTSEQYF
CDR3 DNA: TGTGCCAGCAGTCAATTGACTAGCGAGCAGTACTTC
D gene: -
V gene: TRBV12-3/TRBV12-4
J gene: TRBJ2-7
clone size: few

CDR3 protein: CSVTRQTLSYEQYF
CDR3 DNA: TGCAGCGTGACTCGACAGACACTATCCTACGAGCAGTACTTC
D gene: -
V gene: TRBV29-1
J gene: TRBJ2-7
clone size: many

CDR3 protein: CASRALSNNEQFF
CDR3 DNA: TGTGCCAGCAGGGCCCTTTCGAACAATGAGCAGTTCTTC
D gene: -
V gene: TRBV25-1
J gene: TRBJ2-1
clone size: few

CDR3 protein: CATSRGGMNTEAFF
CDR3 DNA: TGTGCCACCAGCAGGGGAGGGATGAACACTGAAGCTTTCTTT
D gene: -
V gene: TRBV15
J gene: TRBJ1-1
clone size: many

CDR3 protein: CASGGVDSYEQYF
CDR3 DNA: TGTGCCAGCGGGGGGGTAGACTCCTACGAGCAGTACTTC
D gene: TRBD2
V gene: TRBV12-3/TRBV12-4
J gene: TRBJ2-7
clone size: few

CDR3 protein: CASSLGSDRGEPQHF
CDR3 DNA: TGCGCCAGCAGCTTAGGGAGCGACAGGGGGGAGCCCCAGCATTTT
D gene: TRBD1
V gene: TRBV5-1
J gene: TRBJ1-5
clone size: -

CDR3 protein: CSAVDRNSGNTIYF
CDR3 DNA: TGCAGCGCCGTCGACAGGAACTCTGGAAACACCATATATTTT
D gene: -
V gene: TRBV29-1
J gene: TRBJ1-3
clone size: many

CDR3 protein: CASSYSPLRTGTRGNTEAFF
CDR3 DNA: TGTGCCAGCAGCTACTCCCCCTTACGGACAGGGACCAGGGGGAACACTGAAGCTTTCTTT
D gene: TRBD1
V gene: TRBV7-8
J gene: TRBJ1-1
clone size: -

CDR3 protein: CASSFLGGGGGNQPQHF
CDR3 DNA: TGTGCCAGCAGTTTTTTGGGGGGCGGTGGGGGCAATCAGCCCCAGCATTTT
D gene: -
V gene: TRBV28
J gene: TRBJ1-5
clone size: few

CDR3 protein: CASTYGQSGYEQYF
CDR3 DNA: TGTGCCAGCACTTATGGACAGTCCGGCTACGAGCAGTACTTC
D gene: -
V gene: TRBV28
J gene: TRBJ2-7
clone size: few

CDR3 protein: CSAPDSNQPQHF
CDR3 DNA: TGCAGTGCTCCAGACAGTAATCAGCCCCAGCATTTT
D gene: -
V gene: TRBV20-1
J gene: TRBJ1-5
clone size: many

CDR3 protein: CSVVAGNEQYF
CDR3 DNA: TGCAGCGTTGTAGCGGGAAACGAGCAGTACTTC
D gene: TRBD2
V gene: TRBV29-1
J gene: TRBJ2-7
clone size: few

CDR3 protein: CSARDPAGSYNEQFF
CDR3 DNA: TGCAGTGCTAGAGATCCAGCCGGGTCCTACAATGAGCAGTTCTTC
D gene: -
V gene: TRBV20-1
J gene: TRBJ2-1
clone size: many

CDR3 protein: CASSSTGVLGETQYF
CDR3 DNA: TGCGCCAGCAGCTCGACAGGGGTGTTAGGAGAGACCCAGTACTTC
D gene: TRBD1
V gene: TRBV5-1
J gene: TRBJ2-5
clone size: many

CDR3 protein: CSALKREGLSYEQYF
CDR3 DNA: TGCAGTGCCCTGAAGCGGGAGGGCCTTTCGTACGAGCAGTACTTC
D gene: TRBD2
V gene: TRBV20-1
J gene: TRBJ2-7
clone size: few

CDR3 protein: CASSPLQGFYNEQFF
CDR3 DNA: TGTGCCAGCTCACCGCTACAGGGCTTCTACAATGAGCAGTTCTTC
D gene: -
V gene: TRBV18
J gene: TRBJ2-1
clone size: -

CDR3 protein: CASSRGLEGEQYF
CDR3 DNA: TGCGCCAGCAGCCGGGGCTTAGAAGGGGAGCAGTACTTC
D gene: -
V gene: TRBV5-1
J gene: TRBJ2-7
clone size: few

CDR3 protein: CASSFGSEGASETF
CDR3 DNA: TGTGCCAGCAGTTTCGGGAGTGAGGGGGCTTCGGAGACCTTC
D gene: TRBD1
V gene: TRBV27
J gene: TRBJ1-2
clone size: many

CDR3 protein: CASSWPTEAFF
CDR3 DNA: TGTGCCAGCAGTTGGCCCACTGAAGCTTTCTTT
D gene: -
V gene: TRBV28
J gene: TRBJ1-1
clone size: many

CDR3 protein: CSARGQSNQPQHF
CDR3 DNA: TGCAGTGCTAGGGGACAGAGCAATCAGCCCCAGCATTTT
D gene: TRBD1
V gene: TRBV20-1
J gene: TRBJ1-5
clone size: many